These 19 T cell receptor beta chains originate from one sample sequenced in a study of T cell responses to AZD1222 COVID-19 vaccine. The table came from immunoSEQ multiplex PCR; TCRdb's copy has only in-frame clones and leaves some out. This table holds 110,000 or so clones, 70% to 90% found once. The sequencing used peripheral blood, collected 28 days after the second AZD1222 dose. These receptors all stem from an adult who received the AZD1222 COVID-19 vaccine.

The V call is TRBV2, the J call TRBJ1-6; no reliable D call. Germline V gene sequence: CDR1 SNHLY, CDR2 FYNNEI. The V gene lost 6 bases and the J gene lost 7 bases, with 7 bases spanning the gap. This CDR3 comprises 12 residues. The CDR3 region has the DNA TGTGCCAGCAGCCGGCAGAATTCACCCCTCCACTTT. Amino acid sequence: CASSRQNSPLHF.

This sequence joins TRBV4-3 and TRBJ2-2; the D is unclear. The germline CDR1 and CDR2 sequences are LGHNA and YSLEER. Trimming pared 2 bases from V and 2 bases from J, leaving 6 bases between. The CDR3 contains 14 residues. CDR3 bases: TGCGCCAGCAGCCAACAACCAAACACCGGGGAGCTGTTTTTT. This sequence encodes CASSQQPNTGELFF.

V usage is TRBV5-6 and J usage is TRBJ2-1, with D maybe TRBD1 (6 bases). This CDR3 region has 17 residues. Germline lookup yields CDR1 SGHDT and CDR2 YYEEEE. V shed 4 bases and J shed 3 bases, with 20 bases lying between them. CDR3 amino acids: CASSHSPQGKVYNEQFF. For the CDR3, the DNA is TGTGCCAGCAGCCACTCTCCACAGGGTAAGGTCTACAATGAGCAGTTCTTC.

The V gene is TRBV10-3, the J gene TRBJ2-7, with 7 positions matching TRBD2. The trim removed 4 bases at V and 0 bases at J, leaving 9 bases unmatched. This CDR3 has 16 amino acids. CDR1 and CDR2 (germline): ENHRY, SYGVKD. As DNA, the CDR3 is TGTGCCATCAGTGGTTGGGAGGGGAAGAGCTCCTACGAGCAGTACTTC. This sequence encodes CAISGWEGKSSYEQYF.

This clone is a singleton in its sample. This chain uses TRBV5-1 with TRBJ1-1; TRBD1 is a possible D gene (6 bases). Germline-derived CDR1 and CDR2 are SGHRS and YFSETQ. V was shortened by 3 bases and J by 3 bases, with 27 bases between the two germline ends. This CDR3 comprises 19 residues. CDR3 sequence reads: CASSSSGGTRSTEDTEAFF. CDR3 DNA sequence: TGCGCCAGCAGCTCGTCCGGAGGGACACGTTCAACTGAGGACACTGAAGCTTTCTTT.

This chain joins TRBV28 and TRBJ2-5; D gene uncertain. The CDR3 extends over 12 amino acids. V lost 7 bases and J lost 2, with 8 bases in between. Germline V gene lookup returns CDR1 MDHEN and CDR2 SYDVKM. CDR3 residues: CASKIPQETQYF. The DNA for the CDR3 is TGTGCCAGCAAAATCCCGCAAGAGACCCAGTACTTC. Supplemented by reference TRBV28 and TRBJ2-5, the full variable domain reads DVKVTQSSRYLVKRTGEKVFLECVQDMDHENMFWYRQDPGLGLRLIYFSYDVKMKEKGDIPEGYSVSREKKERFSLILESASTNQTSMYLCASKIPQETQYFGPGTRLLVL.

Here the CDR3 DNA reads TGTGCCAGCAGCATCAGGGGTTCACCCCTCCACTTT. It codes for CASSIRGSPLHF. This sequence joins TRBV5-6 and TRBJ1-6; perhaps TRBD1 as D (6 bases). Germline assignment: CDR1 SGHDT and CDR2 YYEEEE. The CDR3 sequence is 12 residues long. The ends were cut back, 4 bases at V and 9 bases at J, with 8 bases in the middle.

This chain joins TRBV19 and TRBJ2-2; TRBD2 might be the D (5 bases). From germline, CDR1 is LNHDA and CDR2 SQIVND (reference sequence). There are 13 residues in the CDR3. V was trimmed by 6 bases and J by 7 bases, leaving 12 bases between them. CDR3 loop: CASSQPGSGELFF. As DNA, the CDR3 is TGTGCCAGTAGCCAACCGGGGAGCGGGGAGCTGTTTTTT.

This clone came up a few times. The rearrangement joins TRBV12-5 to TRBJ1-1; D is unclear. The CDR3 has 13 amino acids. V gave up 0 bases and J gave up 5 bases, with 7 bases separating them. The V gene's germline CDR1 is LGHNT and CDR2 FRNRAP. CDR3: CASGLVVGTEAFF. In DNA form, the CDR3 reads TGTGCTAGTGGTTTGGTAGTGGGAACTGAAGCTTTCTTT.

The CDR3 here is CASSEDRKNTEAFF. The CDR3 DNA reads TGCGCCAGCAGTGAGGACAGAAAGAACACTGAAGCTTTCTTT. V is TRBV10-1 and J is TRBJ1-1, with D maybe TRBD1 (5 bases). V was clipped by 2 bases and J by 1 base, with 8 bases between them. Germline CDR1 reads WNHNN; CDR2 reads SYGVQD (reference sequence). CDR3 length equals 14 residues.

The rearrangement joins TRBV5-1 to TRBJ2-1, with TRBD1 identical over 9 bases. The CDR3 contains 16 residues. With 4 bases clipped from V and 8 bases from J, the junction kept 13 bases outside the gene matches. Germline-derived CDR1 and CDR2 are SGHRS and YFSETQ. CDR3 loop: CASSVPGQGVRDEQFF. DNA for the CDR3: TGCGCCAGCAGCGTGCCGGGACAGGGCGTTAGGGATGAGCAGTTCTTC.

The chain has TRBV10-3 and TRBJ2-2, with a possible D match to TRBD1 (6 bases). The CDR3 sequence is 15 residues long. V lost 5 bases to trimming and J lost 2 bases, with 12 bases between them. Germline V CDR1 and CDR2: ENHRY, SYGVKD. This chain's CDR3 is CAISPRDKNTGELFF. CDR3 DNA: TGTGCCATCAGTCCTCGGGACAAAAACACCGGGGAGCTGTTTTTT.

Only a few counts were recorded for this clone. Mismatch with germline at one junction end may stem from a read error. The J gene is TRBJ1-3, the V gene TRBV11-2, with D unresolved. The CDR3 has 11 residues. The V gene's germline CDR1 is SGHAT and CDR2 FQNNGV. The CDR3 DNA reads as TGTGCCAGCAGCCGCGGAAGCACCATATATTTT. Translated, it gives CASSRGSTIYF.

This clone was observed once. V usage is TRBV6-5 and J usage is TRBJ2-3; D is possibly TRBD2 (5 bases). V lost 0 bases and J lost 4, with 8 bases in between. CDR3 length: 14 amino acids. CDR1 and CDR2 from the germline V gene are MNHEY and SVGAGI. The CDR3 DNA is TGTGCCAGCAGTTACTCTAGCGCGTCAGATACGCAGTATTTT. It encodes CASSYSSASDTQYF.

The rearrangement uses TRBV10-3 and TRBJ2-2; D remains ambiguous. Germline loops: CDR1 ENHRY, CDR2 SYGVKD. Deletions cut 11 bases from V and 0 bases from J, with 13 bases between. The CDR3 consists of 14 residues. CDR3 sequence (DNA): TGTGCCTACGGCTGGAGCGCGAACACCGGGGAGCTGTTTTTT. This sequence encodes CAYGWSANTGELFF.

This chain links TRBV7-9 with TRBJ2-5; 8 nucleotides line up with TRBD1. J gave up 9 bases and V 2 bases, and 11 bases lay outside the gene matches. There are 15 residues in the CDR3. Germline V gene data show CDR1 as SEHNR and CDR2 as FQNEAQ (reference sequence). The CDR3 DNA is TGTGCCAGCAGCTTACGACAGGGGCCCCATGAGCCCCAGTACTTC. Its protein product is CASSLRQGPHEPQYF.

This rearrangement joins TRBV18 to TRBJ1-2; D unclear. In germline, CDR1 is KGHSH, CDR2 LQKENI. This CDR3 region has 16 residues. The germline V and J ends were trimmed by 3 bases and 2 bases, with 16 bases remaining between them. CDR3 DNA sequence: TGTGCCAGCTCACCTACTGAACAGCCTCTGAACTATGGCTACACCTTC. Its translation is CASSPTEQPLNYGYTF. Full variable domain (outside the CDR3, taken from reference TRBV18 and TRBJ1-2): NAGVMQNPRHLVRRRGQEARLRCSPMKGHSHVYWYRQLPEEGLKFMVYLQKENIIDESGMPKERFSAEFPKEGPSILRIQQVVRGDSAAYFCASSPTEQPLNYGYTFGSGTRLTVV.

The rearrangement joins TRBV10-2 to TRBJ2-7, with 14 bases aligning to TRBD2. V shed 9 bases and J 6 bases; nucleotides not matched to a gene: 4. Germline values: CDR1 WSHSY, CDR2 SAAADI. The CDR3 is 13 residues long. Here the CDR3 reads CASRLAGGPEQYF. Written as DNA, the CDR3 is TGCGCCAGTAGACTAGCGGGGGGGCCCGAGCAGTACTTC.

The rearrangement joins TRBV7-9 to TRBJ1-2; the match to TRBD1 covers 7 bases. Looked up from germline, CDR1 is SEHNR and CDR2 is FQNEAQ (reference sequence). The CDR3 consists of 14 residues. After removal of 4 bases from V and 3 bases from J, the junction contained 5 bases not matched to a gene. CDR3 coding DNA: TGTGCCAGCAGCTCTTCCGGGACAGACTATGGCTACACCTTC. Translation: CASSSSGTDYGYTF.